This TCR beta chain was documented in a study of patients and donors after allogeneic stem cell transplantation. One entry per CDR3 protein results from TCRdb running MiXCR on the RT-PCR reads. The sample shows about a million distinct CDR3 sequences, under 20% of them seen only once. Germline lookup yields CDR1 SGHTA and CDR2 FQGNSA. Trimming removed 3 bases from V and 10 bases from J, with 22 bases in between. This CDR3 has 16 amino acids. The sequencing input was blood, either unsorted or a sorted T cell fraction (not recorded which). The source is a human donor who was either an allogeneic HSCT recipient or a stem cell or donor lymphocyte infusion donor (not recorded which). It is not recorded whose cells these are; they may come from a transplant donor. The rearrangement joins TRBV7-2 to TRBJ2-1, with D possibly matching TRBD1 (6 bases). The CDR3 sequence is CASSFNPTNRDREQFF. CDR3 bases: TGTGCCAGCAGCTTCAACCCGACCAACAGGGATCGAGAGCAGTTCTTC.